This paragraph reports one T cell receptor (beta chain). The data stem from a study of cytomegalovirus exposure and HLA in healthy donors. CDR1 LGHNA and CDR2 YNFKEQ come from the germline V gene. The ends lost 5 bases at V and 6 bases at J; junction bases unmatched: 13. The CDR3 is 17 residues long. From the roughly 110-subject validation cohort, which was separate from the approximately 670-subject first cohort, the donors were drawn. Sequenced by immunoSEQ multiplex PCR; TCRdb stores in-frame clones only, minus some. Of around 75,000 clones in the sample, around 85% were seen once. The sample consisted of PBMCs. The chain has TRBV4-2 and TRBJ2-3, with 11 positions matching TRBD2. This clonotype was obtained from a man aged 25 to 40 in good health and CMV-seronegative. CDR3 nucleotides: TGTGCCAGCAGCAGATATAGCGGGGGGGATAGTTCGGATACGCAGTATTTT. This codes for CASSRYSGGDSSDTQYF.